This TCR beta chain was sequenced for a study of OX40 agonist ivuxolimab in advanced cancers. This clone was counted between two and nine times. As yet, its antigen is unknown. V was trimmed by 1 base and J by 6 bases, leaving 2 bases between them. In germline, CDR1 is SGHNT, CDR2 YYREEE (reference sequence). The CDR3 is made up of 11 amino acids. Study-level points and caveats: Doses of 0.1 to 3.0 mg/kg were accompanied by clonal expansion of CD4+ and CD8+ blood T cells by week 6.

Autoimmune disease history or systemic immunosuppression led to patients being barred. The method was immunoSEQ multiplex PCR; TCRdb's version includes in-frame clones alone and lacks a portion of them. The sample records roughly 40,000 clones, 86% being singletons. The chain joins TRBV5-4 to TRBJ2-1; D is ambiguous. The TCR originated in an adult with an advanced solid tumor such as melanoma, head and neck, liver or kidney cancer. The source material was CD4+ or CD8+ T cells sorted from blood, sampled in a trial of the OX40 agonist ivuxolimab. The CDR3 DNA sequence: TGTGCCAGCAGCTTGTCCAATGAGCAGTTCTTC. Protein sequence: CASSLSNEQFF.